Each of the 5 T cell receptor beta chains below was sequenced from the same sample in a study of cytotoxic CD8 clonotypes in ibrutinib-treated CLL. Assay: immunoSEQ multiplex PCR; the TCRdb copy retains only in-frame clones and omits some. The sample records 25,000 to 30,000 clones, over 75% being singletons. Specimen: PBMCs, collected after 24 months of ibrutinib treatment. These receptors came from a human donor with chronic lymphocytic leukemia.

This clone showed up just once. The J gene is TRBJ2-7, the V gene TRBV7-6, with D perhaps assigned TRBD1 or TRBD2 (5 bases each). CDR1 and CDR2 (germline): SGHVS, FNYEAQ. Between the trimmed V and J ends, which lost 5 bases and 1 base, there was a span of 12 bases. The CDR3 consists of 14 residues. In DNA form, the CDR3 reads TGTGCCAGCAGCAGGGACCGGGCTTCCTACGAGCAGTACTTC. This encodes CASSRDRASYEQYF.

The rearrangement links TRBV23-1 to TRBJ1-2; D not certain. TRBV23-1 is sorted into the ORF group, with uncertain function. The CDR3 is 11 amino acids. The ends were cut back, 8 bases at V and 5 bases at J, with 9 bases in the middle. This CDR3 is CASGVTYGYTF. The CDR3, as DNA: TGCGCCAGCGGGGTAACGTATGGCTACACCTTC.

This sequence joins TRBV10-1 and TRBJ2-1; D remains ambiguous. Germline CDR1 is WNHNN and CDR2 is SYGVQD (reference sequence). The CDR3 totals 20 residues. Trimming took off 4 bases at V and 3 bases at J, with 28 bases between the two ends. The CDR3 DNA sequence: TGCGCCAGCAGTGTCCCTCTTCCCTCTGAAACCAATCCCAACTACAATGAGCAGTTCTTC. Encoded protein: CASSVPLPSETNPNYNEQFF.

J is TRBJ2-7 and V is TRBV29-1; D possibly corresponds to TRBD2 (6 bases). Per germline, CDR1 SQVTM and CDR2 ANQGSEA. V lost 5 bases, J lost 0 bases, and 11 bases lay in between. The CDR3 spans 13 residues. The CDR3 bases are TGCAGCGTTAGGGACTTACTCTCCTACGAGCAGTACTTC. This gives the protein CSVRDLLSYEQYF.

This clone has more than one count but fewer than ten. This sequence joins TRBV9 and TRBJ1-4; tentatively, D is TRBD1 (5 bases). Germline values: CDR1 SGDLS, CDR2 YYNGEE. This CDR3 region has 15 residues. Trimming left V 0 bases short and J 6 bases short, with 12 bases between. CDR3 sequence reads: CASSVGRGVDEKLFF. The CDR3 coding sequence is TGTGCCAGCAGCGTAGGGAGGGGCGTGGATGAAAAACTGTTTTTT. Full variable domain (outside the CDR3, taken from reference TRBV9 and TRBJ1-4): DSGVTQTPKHLITATGQRVTLRCSPRSGDLSVYWYQQSLDQGLQFLIQYYNGEERAKGNILERFSAQQFPDLHSELNLSSLELGDSALYFCASSVGRGVDEKLFFGSGTQLSVL.